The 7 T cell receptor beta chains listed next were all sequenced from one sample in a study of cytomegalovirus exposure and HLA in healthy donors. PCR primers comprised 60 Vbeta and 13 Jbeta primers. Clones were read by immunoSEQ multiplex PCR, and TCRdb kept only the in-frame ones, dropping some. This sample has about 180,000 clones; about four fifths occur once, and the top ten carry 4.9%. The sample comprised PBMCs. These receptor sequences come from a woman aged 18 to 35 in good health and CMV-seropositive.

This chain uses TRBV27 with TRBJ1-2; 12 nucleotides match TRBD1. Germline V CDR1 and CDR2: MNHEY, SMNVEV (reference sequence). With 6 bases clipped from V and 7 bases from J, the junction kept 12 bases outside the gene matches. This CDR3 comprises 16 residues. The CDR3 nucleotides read TGTGCCAGCAGCGTACTGCCGGGACAGGGGGCTGTTGGCTACACCTTC. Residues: CASSVLPGQGAVGYTF.

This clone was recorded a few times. CDR3 amino acids: CASSPGTGGYEQYF. The CDR3 DNA sequence: TGTGCCAGCAGCCCCGGGACAGGGGGTTACGAGCAGTACTTC. This chain connects TRBV7-7 to TRBJ2-7, with 11 bases aligning to TRBD1. Germline V gives CDR1 SSHAT, CDR2 FNYEAQ (reference sequence). The CDR3 totals 14 residues. Trimming at V came to 5 bases and at J to 4 bases, leaving 4 bases not matched to a gene.

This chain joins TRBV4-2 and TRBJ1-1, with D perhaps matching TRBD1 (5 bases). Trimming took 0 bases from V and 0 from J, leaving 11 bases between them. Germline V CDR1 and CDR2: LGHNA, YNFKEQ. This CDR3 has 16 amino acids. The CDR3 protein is CASSQEGHAVNTEAFF. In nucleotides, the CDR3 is TGTGCCAGCAGCCAAGAAGGACACGCCGTGAACACTGAAGCTTTCTTT.

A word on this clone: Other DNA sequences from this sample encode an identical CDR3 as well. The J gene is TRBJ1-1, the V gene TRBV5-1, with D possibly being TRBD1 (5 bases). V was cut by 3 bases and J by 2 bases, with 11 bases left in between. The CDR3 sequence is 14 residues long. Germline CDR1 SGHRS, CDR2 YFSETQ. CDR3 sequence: CASSSRGGNTEAFF. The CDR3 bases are TGCGCCAGCAGCTCTCGGGGGGGAAACACTGAAGCTTTCTTT.

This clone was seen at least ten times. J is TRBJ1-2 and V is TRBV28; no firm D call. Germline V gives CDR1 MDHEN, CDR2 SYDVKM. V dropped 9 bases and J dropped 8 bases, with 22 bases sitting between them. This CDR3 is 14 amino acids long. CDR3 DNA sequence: TGTGCCAGTTTAGGTACGGAGCAGCCTCTCGGCTACACCTTC. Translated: CASLGTEQPLGYTF.

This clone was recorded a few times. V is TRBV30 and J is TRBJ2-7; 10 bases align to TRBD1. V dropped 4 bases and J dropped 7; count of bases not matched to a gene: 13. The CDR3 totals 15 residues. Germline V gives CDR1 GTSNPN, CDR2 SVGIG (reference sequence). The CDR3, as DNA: TGTGCCTGGATACAGACCGGGACAGGGGTGAGGGAGCAGTACTTC. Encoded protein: CAWIQTGTGVREQYF.

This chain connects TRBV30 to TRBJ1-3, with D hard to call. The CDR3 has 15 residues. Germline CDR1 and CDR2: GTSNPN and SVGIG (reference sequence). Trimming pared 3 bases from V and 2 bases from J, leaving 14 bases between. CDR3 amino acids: CAWSGLNEAGNTIYF. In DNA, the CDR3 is TGTGCCTGGAGCGGACTTAATGAGGCTGGAAACACCATATATTTT.